Listed below are T cell receptor beta chains from one sample, sequenced in a study of CD8 T cells in ankylosing spondylitis. TCRdb redid the calling of the 5' RACE reads with MiXCR, one entry per CDR3 protein. The data show roughly 700,000 distinct CDR3 sequences, 19% seen once. Input material: blood, either unsorted or a sorted T cell fraction (not recorded which). The source is a male donor with ankylosing spondylitis. CDR3s include the opening cysteine and the closing phenylalanine or tryptophan. A D gene is named only where the DNA matches it firmly. Only some rows state a clone size, as once, few, many or a class for expanded clones.

D gene	J gene	V gene	clone size	CDR3 protein	CDR3 DNA
TRBD2	TRBJ2-1	TRBV12-3/TRBV12-4	-	CASSFLAGYNEQFF	TGTGCCAGCAGTTTCCTAGCGGGGTACAATGAGCAGTTCTTC
TRBD1	TRBJ1-5	TRBV12-3/TRBV12-4	-	CASSKGGQGLHQPQHF	TGTGCCAGCAGTAAGGGGGGACAGGGACTCCATCAGCCCCAGCATTTT
TRBD1	TRBJ1-2	TRBV7-2	-	CASSLAWTGAYGYTF	TGTGCCAGCAGCTTAGCCTGGACAGGGGCCTATGGCTACACCTTC
-	TRBJ1-5	TRBV3-1	few	CASSQGGISSNQPQHF	TGTGCCAGCAGCCAAGGGGGAATTTCGAGCAATCAGCCCCAGCATTTT
-	TRBJ2-7	TRBV5-1	few	CASSLGAVNPYEQYF	TGCGCCAGCAGCCTAGGAGCAGTGAATCCCTACGAGCAGTACTTC
-	TRBJ1-1	TRBV9	-	CASSPTWANTEAFF	TGTGCCAGCAGCCCGACGTGGGCCAACACTGAAGCTTTCTTT
-	TRBJ1-1	TRBV29-1	few	CSARQWAGTEAFF	TGCAGCGCCCGTCAGTGGGCAGGCACTGAAGCTTTCTTT
-	TRBJ2-7	TRBV4-2	-	CASSQVGQETYEQYF	TGTGCCAGCAGCCAAGTGGGGCAGGAGACCTACGAGCAGTACTTC
-	TRBJ2-1	TRBV15	-	CATSDDVASYNEQFF	TGTGCCACCAGCGATGACGTAGCCTCCTACAATGAGCAGTTCTTC
-	TRBJ1-5	TRBV4-1	-	CASSQGIQLDTNQPQHF	TGCGCCAGCAGCCAAGGAATTCAGTTGGACACTAATCAGCCCCAGCATTTT
-	TRBJ2-7	TRBV7-8	-	CASSVARDYEQYF	TGTGCCAGCAGTGTTGCGCGGGACTACGAGCAGTACTTC
-	TRBJ2-7	TRBV27	-	CASHGQGLYEQYF	TGTGCCAGCCACGGGCAGGGCCTCTACGAGCAGTACTTC
TRBD2	TRBJ2-3	TRBV2	-	CASPRASGTPKTQYF	TGTGCCAGCCCCCGGGCTAGCGGGACTCCAAAGACGCAGTATTTT
-	TRBJ2-2	TRBV7-2	-	CASSDAGGTGELFF	TGTGCCAGCAGCGACGCTGGGGGCACCGGGGAGCTGTTTTTT
-	TRBJ2-1	TRBV19	-	CASSRGGLVQVYNEQFF	TGTGCCAGTAGCAGGGGTGGTTTAGTACAAGTCTACAATGAGCAGTTCTTC
-	TRBJ2-1	TRBV11-2	-	CASSYRDGSYNEQFF	TGTGCCAGCAGCTACCGGGACGGATCCTACAATGAGCAGTTCTTC
-	TRBJ2-3	TRBV27	many	CASSRQVTDTQYF	TGTGCCAGCAGTAGACAGGTCACAGATACGCAGTATTTT
-	TRBJ1-1	TRBV20-1	few	CSAEDPNTEAFF	TGCAGTGCCGAGGACCCGAACACTGAAGCTTTCTTT
TRBD1	TRBJ2-3	TRBV28	-	CASSFGTGNSFALPQYF	TGTGCCAGCAGTTTCGGGACAGGGAATTCCTTCGCCCTTCCGCAGTATTTT
-	TRBJ2-5	TRBV7-9	-	CASSLDEVTGPQETQYF	TGTGCCAGCAGCTTAGATGAGGTGACGGGCCCGCAAGAGACCCAGTACTTC
-	TRBJ2-3	TRBV20-1	few	CSARERAGDTQYF	TGCAGTGCTAGAGAGCGAGCCGGAGATACGCAGTATTTT
-	TRBJ1-5	TRBV6-1	few	CASSVRMYSNQPQHF	TGTGCCAGCAGTGTTCGGATGTATAGCAATCAGCCCCAGCATTTT
TRBD1	TRBJ1-1	TRBV5-1	few	CASSFGGGTGRNTEAFF	TGCGCCAGCAGCTTTGGTGGTGGGACAGGGCGGAACACTGAAGCTTTCTTT
-	TRBJ1-2	TRBV5-1	few	CASSIEGSNYGYTF	TGCGCCAGCAGCATCGAGGGTTCTAACTATGGCTACACCTTC
TRBD2	TRBJ2-1	TRBV4-2	-	CASSQGRRGGPYNEQFF	TGTGCCAGCAGCCAAGGCAGGCGGGGGGGTCCCTACAATGAGCAGTTCTTC
TRBD2	TRBJ2-1	TRBV10-3	many	CAISGGTSGKLEQFF	TGTGCCATCAGCGGAGGGACTAGCGGGAAGCTTGAGCAGTTCTTC
TRBD2	TRBJ2-4	TRBV3-1	few	CASSQVGGRSLGGIQYF	TGTGCCAGCAGCCAAGTAGGCGGGAGGAGCTTAGGGGGCATTCAGTACTTC
TRBD2	TRBJ2-7	TRBV12-3/TRBV12-4	few	CASGSGRIVGYEQYF	TGTGCCAGCGGTAGCGGGAGGATAGTCGGGTACGAGCAGTACTTC
TRBD2	TRBJ2-5	TRBV20-1	few	CSAEHSGGRQETQYF	TGCAGTGCTGAACATAGCGGGGGGAGACAAGAGACCCAGTACTTC
TRBD1	TRBJ1-2	TRBV4-1	many	CASRDRKYGYTF	TGCGCCAGCAGGGACAGGAAATATGGCTACACCTTC
-	TRBJ1-5	TRBV24-1	few	CATSDPTGGNQPQHF	TGTGCCACCAGTGATCCCACGGGGGGGAATCAGCCCCAGCATTTT
-	TRBJ1-2	TRBV12-3/TRBV12-4	few	CASSLAPQGTGNYGYTF	TGTGCCAGCAGTTTAGCGCCTCAGGGAACGGGAAACTATGGCTACACCTTC
TRBD2	TRBJ2-7	TRBV29-1	many	CSVSGNSYEQYF	TGCAGCGTTAGCGGGAATTCCTACGAGCAGTACTTC
TRBD1	TRBJ2-1	TRBV5-1	-	CASFPGTGGDEQFF	TGCGCCAGCTTCCCCGGGACAGGGGGCGATGAGCAGTTCTTC
-	TRBJ2-7	TRBV27	-	CASSQGSFYEQYF	TGTGCCAGCAGTCAAGGGAGTTTCTACGAGCAGTACTTC
-	TRBJ2-3	TRBV20-1	-	CSATRTFTDTQYF	TGCAGTGCTACCCGGACCTTCACAGATACGCAGTATTTT
TRBD2	TRBJ2-3	TRBV29-1	few	CSGGAGGPPDTQYF	TGCAGCGGTGGGGCGGGAGGGCCTCCAGATACGCAGTATTTT
-	TRBJ2-2	TRBV29-1	-	CSVENTGELFF	TGCAGCGTTGAGAACACCGGGGAGCTGTTTTTT
-	TRBJ2-1	TRBV24-1	-	CATSEGLANNNEQFF	TGTGCCACCAGTGAAGGTCTAGCGAACAACAATGAGCAGTTCTTC
-	TRBJ1-3	TRBV2	few	CASSFVTSGNTIYF	TGTGCCAGCAGTTTCGTGACCTCTGGAAACACCATATATTTT
-	TRBJ2-3	TRBV9	few	CASSTGQLEDTQYF	TGTGCCAGCAGCACGGGTCAATTGGAAGATACGCAGTATTTT
TRBD2	TRBJ2-1	TRBV13	once	CASGTGLVRDNEQFF	TGTGCCAGCGGCACAGGACTAGTTAGGGACAATGAGCAGTTCTTC
TRBD2	TRBJ2-3	TRBV27	-	CASRRLAGFSTDTQYF	TGTGCCAGCAGAAGACTAGCGGGATTTAGCACAGATACGCAGTATTTT
TRBD1	TRBJ2-3	TRBV6-2/TRBV6-3	few	CASSTTGITDTQYF	TGTGCCAGCAGTACGACAGGGATCACAGATACGCAGTATTTT
TRBD2	TRBJ2-7	TRBV9	few	CASSERAGGIYEQYF	TGTGCCAGCAGCGAGCGAGCGGGAGGGATCTACGAGCAGTACTTC
-	TRBJ2-3	TRBV20-1	-	CSARKDGGALDTQYF	TGCAGTGCTAGGAAGGATGGGGGCGCATTAGATACGCAGTATTTT
TRBD1	TRBJ1-1	TRBV5-1	-	CASSRTGEGDTEAFF	TGCGCCAGCAGCAGGACAGGGGAAGGGGACACTGAAGCTTTCTTT
-	TRBJ2-5	TRBV7-2	few	CASSLGGRVGETQYF	TGTGCCAGCAGCTTAGGAGGCAGGGTGGGAGAGACCCAGTACTTC
-	TRBJ2-1	TRBV6-1	-	CASGAAGDNEQFF	TGTGCCAGCGGGGCAGCGGGCGACAATGAGCAGTTCTTC
TRBD1	TRBJ1-2	TRBV7-8	few	CASSFPTTGKNYGYTF	TGTGCCAGCAGCTTCCCTACGACAGGGAAAAACTATGGCTACACCTTC
-	TRBJ2-5	TRBV7-2	-	CASSLGTDQAGETQYF	TGTGCCAGCAGCTTAGGGACAGACCAGGCAGGAGAGACCCAGTACTTC
TRBD1	TRBJ2-2	TRBV3-1	-	CASSQEALGQGWTGELFF	TGTGCCAGCAGCCAAGAAGCCCTCGGACAGGGGTGGACCGGGGAGCTGTTTTTT
-	TRBJ2-4	TRBV2	many	CASGTLGNIQYF	TGTGCCAGCGGTACCCTGGGTAACATTCAGTACTTC
-	TRBJ2-3	TRBV7-2	many	CASSLTIADTQYF	TGTGCCAGCAGCTTGACTATCGCAGATACGCAGTATTTT
-	TRBJ2-4	TRBV20-1	few	CSARDLETPTDSNIQYF	TGCAGTGCTAGAGATCTCGAGACCCCGACCGATTCAAACATTCAGTACTTC